This entry lists 4 T cell receptor beta chains sequenced from one sample in a study of blood T cell repertoires in COVID-19. Sequenced by immunoSEQ multiplex PCR; TCRdb stores in-frame clones only, minus some. The table has some 260,000 clones, roughly 82% seen once. The sequenced material came from peripheral blood. All receptors come from a woman of 80 years or more with active or convalescent COVID-19.

This clone has only one observation. CDR3: CSCRGVPTDTQYF. The CDR3 DNA reads TGCAGCTGCCGCGGGGTTCCCACAGATACGCAGTATTTT. The genes are TRBV29-1 and TRBJ2-3; tentatively, D is TRBD2 (6 bases). CDR1 is SQVTM, CDR2 ANQGSEA, per germline. With 8 bases removed from V and 2 bases from J, the gap between germline ends came to 14 bases. This CDR3 comprises 13 residues.

The chain carries TRBV28 and TRBJ2-4; 10 bases are a match to TRBD2. The germline gives CDR1 MDHEN, CDR2 SYDVKM. V lost 6 bases to trimming and J lost 4 bases; unmatched junction nucleotides: 6. The CDR3 is 15 residues long. The DNA of the CDR3 is TGTGCCAGCAGCCAAGCGGGAGGGATGAAAAACATTCAGTACTTC. Its translation: CASSQAGGMKNIQYF. The full variable domain, completed using reference TRBV28 and TRBJ2-4, is DVKVTQSSRYLVKRTGEKVFLECVQDMDHENMFWYRQDPGLGLRLIYFSYDVKMKEKGDIPEGYSVSREKKERFSLILESASTNQTSMYLCASSQAGGMKNIQYFGAGTRLSVL.

CDR3 coding DNA: TGTGCCAGCAGTAGATCCGGGACAGGGAGCTCCTATAATTCACCCCTCCACTTT. This translates into CASSRSGTGSSYNSPLHF. The chain carries TRBV25-1 and TRBJ1-6, with 9 bases fitting TRBD1. The V and J ends lost 5 bases and 0 bases, in that order; junction bases with no gene match: 8. Germline V gene data show CDR1 as MGHDK and CDR2 as SYGVNS. The CDR3 totals 18 residues. Full variable domain (rest looked up from reference TRBV25-1 and TRBJ1-6): EADIYQTPRYLVIGTGKKITLECSQTMGHDKMYWYQQDPGMELHLIHYSYGVNSTEKGDLSSESTVSRIRTEHFPLTLESARPSHTSQYLCASSRSGTGSSYNSPLHFGNGTRLTVT.

This clone was seen more than once but under ten times. This chain uses TRBV10-2 with TRBJ1-3; perhaps TRBD1 as D (6 bases). Germline V gene sequence: CDR1 WSHSY, CDR2 SAAADI. V was clipped by 4 bases and J by 5 bases, with 15 bases between them. The CDR3 contains 15 residues. The DNA of the CDR3 is TGCGCCAGCAGTGGGGCCAGGGGCCCGAGAAACACCATATATTTT. Protein product: CASSGARGPRNTIYF.